The 18 T cell receptor beta chains below were found in one sample sequenced in a study of T cell responses to AZD1222 COVID-19 vaccine. Libraries were prepared by immunoSEQ multiplex PCR; TCRdb keeps only in-frame clonotypes and omits some of them. The table includes approximately 140,000 clones, approximately 94% detected once. Here the sequenced sample was peripheral blood, taken on day 0 of AZD1222 vaccination. These receptors were collected from an adult in good health.

The sample holds a few counts of this clone. This sequence joins TRBV5-6 and TRBJ2-7, with D maybe TRBD1 (8 bases). The CDR3 runs 16 residues. Germline loops: CDR1 SGHDT, CDR2 YYEEEE. V was shortened by 1 base and J by 1 base, with 15 bases between the two germline ends. CDR3 in amino acids: CASSLFDRGGSYEQYV. Here the CDR3 DNA reads TGTGCCAGCAGCTTGTTTGACAGGGGAGGGTCCTACGAGCAGTACGTC.

The V gene is TRBV7-2, the J gene TRBJ1-4; D is perhaps TRBD1 (5 bases). The CDR3 sequence is 15 residues long. The germline V gene has CDR1 SGHTA and CDR2 FQGNSA. V gave up 3 bases and J gave up 7 bases, with 15 bases separating them. Written as DNA, the CDR3 is TGTGCCAGCAGCTTCCAGGGAGGGGTGGCTGAAAAACTGTTTTTT. This translates into CASSFQGGVAEKLFF.

V usage is TRBV4-2 and J usage is TRBJ2-3, with D hard to call. The CDR3 consists of 16 residues. Germline V gene data show CDR1 as LGHNA and CDR2 as YNFKEQ. V lost 4 bases, J lost 1 base, and 15 bases lay in between. The CDR3 spells CASSPQARWGTDTQYF. For the CDR3, the DNA is TGTGCCAGCAGCCCCCAGGCTAGGTGGGGCACAGATACGCAGTATTTT.

This chain connects TRBV7-9 to TRBJ1-1; 9 nucleotides line up with TRBD1. V gave up 4 bases and J gave up 4 bases; unmatched junction bases: 7. In germline, CDR1 is SEHNR, CDR2 FQNEAQ (reference sequence). The CDR3 extends over 15 amino acids. The CDR3 sequence is CASSSMGQGLTEAFF. In DNA, the CDR3 is TGTGCCAGCAGCTCCATGGGACAGGGTCTCACTGAAGCTTTCTTT.

The V gene is TRBV2, the J gene TRBJ1-2; TRBD1 aligns across 9 bases. Germline V gene data show CDR1 as SNHLY and CDR2 as FYNNEI. The CDR3 is made up of 14 amino acids. J gave up 4 bases and V 6 bases, and 6 bases lay outside the gene matches. The CDR3 region has the DNA TGTGCCAGCAGCAACAGGGGGCAGGGCTATGGCTACACCTTC. Translation gives CASSNRGQGYGYTF.

The chain links TRBV20-1 to TRBJ1-1; D unresolved. V dropped 5 bases and J dropped 4 bases, with 8 bases sitting between them. CDR1 is DFQATT and CDR2 is SNEGSKA in the germline V gene (reference sequence). CDR3 length: 11 residues. The DNA of the CDR3 is TGCAGTGCTTGGGTCGCCACTGAAGCTTTCTTT. This sequence encodes CSAWVATEAFF.

DNA for the CDR3: TGTGCCAGCAGCGCGGTTGAAAAACTGTTTTTT. Translated, it gives CASSAVEKLFF. The V call is TRBV25-1, the J call TRBJ1-4; D unresolved. The germline V gene has CDR1 MGHDK and CDR2 SYGVNS. The V end was cut by 6 bases, the J end by 7 bases, with 6 bases between. This CDR3 has 11 amino acids.

V gene TRBV5-4 combines with J gene TRBJ1-1, with a tentative D call TRBD1 (5 bases). V was shortened by 3 bases and J by 10 bases, with 16 bases between the two germline ends. The CDR3 is 13 residues long. In germline, CDR1 is SGHNT, CDR2 YYREEE (reference sequence). Here the CDR3 reads CASSYQDTGTAFF. The DNA for the CDR3 is TGTGCCAGCAGCTATCAGGACACGGGCACAGCTTTCTTT.

The chain couples TRBV9 to TRBJ2-5; 13 nucleotides line up with TRBD2. The CDR3 is 17 amino acids. Germline V lookup: CDR1 SGDLS, CDR2 YYNGEE. J lost 2 bases, V lost 3 bases, and 7 bases had no gene match. The CDR3 loop is CASSGDPGLAGQETQYF. The CDR3, as DNA: TGTGCCAGCAGCGGTGACCCGGGACTAGCGGGACAAGAGACCCAGTACTTC. Full variable domain (outside the CDR3, taken from reference TRBV9 and TRBJ2-5): DSGVTQTPKHLITATGQRVTLRCSPRSGDLSVYWYQQSLDQGLQFLIQYYNGEERAKGNILERFSAQQFPDLHSELNLSSLELGDSALYFCASSGDPGLAGQETQYFGPGTRLLVL.

The chain is built from TRBV3-1 (or the pseudogene TRBV3-2) and TRBJ1-4; 7 bases line up with TRBD1. Trimming cost V 2 bases and J 8 bases; bases outside gene matches: 11. The V gene's germline CDR1 is LGHDT and CDR2 YNNKEL (reference sequence). CDR3 length: 16 amino acids. The CDR3, as DNA: TGTGCCAGCAGCCAAAGCCGAGGACAGGTGTGGGAAAAACTGTTTTTT. It yields the protein CASSQSRGQVWEKLFF.

This chain uses TRBV7-2 with TRBJ2-5; no clear D gene. The CDR3 is 12 amino acids. CDR1 and CDR2 from the germline V gene are SGHTA and FQGNSA. Deletions cut 7 bases from V and 5 bases from J, with 11 bases between. The CDR3 protein is CASNHIEETQYF. CDR3 nucleotides: TGTGCCAGCAACCATATTGAGGAGACCCAGTACTTC.

The rearrangement links TRBV7-9 to TRBJ2-1; D gene uncertain. CDR1 is SEHNR, CDR2 FQNEAQ, per germline (reference sequence). The CDR3 is made up of 15 amino acids. V was shortened by 3 bases and J by 3 bases, with 12 bases between the two germline ends. DNA of the CDR3: TGTGCCAGCAGCTTGAGCTGGCGGCACTACAATGAGCAGTTCTTC. Its translation is CASSLSWRHYNEQFF.

The genes are TRBV5-4 and TRBJ2-6; 7 nucleotides agree with TRBD2. CDR3 length: 16 amino acids. Germline loops: CDR1 SGHNT, CDR2 YYREEE (reference sequence). The trim removed 4 bases at V and 5 bases at J, leaving 9 bases unmatched. In nucleotides, the CDR3 is TGTGCCAGCAGCGCGCGCGGGAGCTCGCGGGCCAACGTCCTGACTTTC. This translates into CASSARGSSRANVLTF.

V is TRBV14 and J is TRBJ2-1, with TRBD2 identical over 8 bases. V was pared by 5 bases and J by 4 bases, with 13 bases of the junction left unmatched. The V gene's germline CDR1 is SGHDN and CDR2 FVKESK. CDR3 length: 17 amino acids. CDR3 residues: CASSSRITSGLYNEQFF. Written as DNA, the CDR3 is TGTGCCAGCAGCTCAAGGATAACTAGCGGCCTTTACAATGAGCAGTTCTTC.

The chain couples TRBV7-9 to TRBJ2-7; possible D gene TRBD2, 6 bases. This CDR3 region has 15 residues. V lost 1 base, J lost 6 bases, and 16 bases lay in between. Per the germline V gene, CDR1 is SEHNR and CDR2 is FQNEAQ (reference sequence). Here the CDR3 reads CASSLDGGDQGEQYV. The CDR3 nucleotides read TGTGCCAGCAGCTTAGACGGAGGGGATCAGGGCGAGCAGTACGTC.

This clone was seen just once. The chain recombines TRBV24-1 with TRBJ2-3; D gene uncertain. This CDR3 spans 13 amino acids. Deletions cut 3 bases from V and 1 base from J, with 4 bases between. Germline-derived CDR1 and CDR2 are KGHDR and SFDVKD. CDR3 in DNA: TGTGCCACCAGTGATGAGGGCACAGATACGCAGTATTTT. Translation gives CATSDEGTDTQYF.

This chain joins TRBV5-1 and TRBJ2-5; D may be TRBD2 (7 bases). Germline values: CDR1 SGHRS, CDR2 YFSETQ. The ends were cut back, 0 bases at V and 5 bases at J, with 20 bases in the middle. The CDR3 runs 17 residues. The chain's CDR3 is CASSLALGGGLSETQYF. The CDR3 nucleotides are TGCGCCAGCAGCTTGGCCTTAGGGGGAGGGCTTTCGGAGACCCAGTACTTC.

This rearrangement joins TRBV7-2 to TRBJ2-3, with D possibly TRBD1 on 5 matching bases. Germline assignment: CDR1 SGHTA and CDR2 FQGNSA. Trimming took 5 bases from V and 3 from J, leaving 15 bases between them. The length of the CDR3 is 15 residues. CDR3 in amino acids: CASSRRVVRTDTQYF. DNA for the CDR3: TGTGCCAGCAGCCGCAGGGTAGTGCGGACAGATACGCAGTATTTT.